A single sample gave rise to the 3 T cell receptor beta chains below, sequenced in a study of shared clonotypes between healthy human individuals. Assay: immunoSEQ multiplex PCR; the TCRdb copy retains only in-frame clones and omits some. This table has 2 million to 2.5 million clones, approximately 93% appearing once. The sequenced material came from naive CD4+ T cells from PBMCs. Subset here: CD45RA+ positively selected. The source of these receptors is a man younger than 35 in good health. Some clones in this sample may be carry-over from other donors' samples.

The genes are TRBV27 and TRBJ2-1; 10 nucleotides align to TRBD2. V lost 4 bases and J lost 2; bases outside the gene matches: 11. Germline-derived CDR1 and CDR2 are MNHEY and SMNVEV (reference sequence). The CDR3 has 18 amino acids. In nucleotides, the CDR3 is TGTGCCAGCAGTTCAAGGGTGGGTGGACTAGCGGCCTACAATGAGCAGTTCTTC. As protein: CASSSRVGGLAAYNEQFF.

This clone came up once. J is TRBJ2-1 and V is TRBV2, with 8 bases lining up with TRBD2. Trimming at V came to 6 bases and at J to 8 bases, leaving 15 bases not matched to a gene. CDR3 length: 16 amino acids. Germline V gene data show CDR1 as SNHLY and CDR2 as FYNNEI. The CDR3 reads CASRGESRTSIYEQFF. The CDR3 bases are TGTGCCAGCAGGGGGGAGTCCCGGACTAGCATTTATGAGCAGTTCTTC.

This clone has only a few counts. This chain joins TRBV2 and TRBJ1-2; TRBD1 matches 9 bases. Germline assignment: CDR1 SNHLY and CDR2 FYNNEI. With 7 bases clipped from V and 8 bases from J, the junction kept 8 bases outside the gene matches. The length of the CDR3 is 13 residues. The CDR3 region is CASMAEQGAGYTF. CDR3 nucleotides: TGTGCCAGCATGGCCGAACAGGGGGCCGGCTACACCTTC. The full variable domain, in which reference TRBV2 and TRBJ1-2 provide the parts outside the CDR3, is EPEVTQTPSHQVTQMGQEVILRCVPISNHLYFYWYRQILGQKVEFLVSFYNNEISEKSEIFDDQFSVERPDGSNFTLKIRSTKLEDSAMYFCASMAEQGAGYTFGSGTRLTVV.